A selection of T cell receptor beta chains follows, all from one sample in a study of persistence of HIV-infected CD4 T cells. Some clones are missing from TCRdb's copy, which holds only in-frame ones; the method was immunoSEQ multiplex PCR. This sample has some 49,000 clones; more than 80% occur once, and the top ten carry around 3.4%. Antigens of these TCRs are unknown. The sample was CD4+ T cells sorted from PBMCs after roughly 20-hour stimulation, taken from a patient who received antiretroviral therapy. The receptor source for this set is an adult woman with HIV who was CMV-seropositive. The conserved cysteine and the conserved F or W are not part of the CDR3 here.

v_call: TRBV29-1; j_call: TRBJ1-1; cdr3_aa: SVVTRNTEAF
v_call: TRBV19; j_call: TRBJ1-2; cdr3_aa: ASSNRGESRT
v_call: TRBV6-1; j_call: TRBJ2-5; cdr3_aa: ASSEGRQETQY
v_call: TRBV27; j_call: TRBJ2-7; cdr3_aa: ASSMTGGLFAYEQY
v_call: TRBV18; j_call: TRBJ1-1; cdr3_aa: ASSPGPMNTEAF
v_call: TRBV2; j_call: TRBJ2-5; cdr3_aa: ASTQSGGAETQY
v_call: TRBV24-1; j_call: TRBJ1-5; cdr3_aa: ATSDTGQGNQPQH
v_call: TRBV2; j_call: TRBJ2-7; cdr3_aa: ASTFKGQGGYEQY
v_call: TRBV3-1/TRBV3-2; j_call: TRBJ2-5; cdr3_aa: ASSRRFRATQY
v_call: TRBV2; j_call: TRBJ1-1; cdr3_aa: ASWDRVKGQTEAF
v_call: TRBV18; j_call: TRBJ1-2; cdr3_aa: ASSPGTGTNYGYT
v_call: TRBV6-1; j_call: TRBJ2-1; cdr3_aa: ASSEGVFSYNEQF
v_call: TRBV5-1; j_call: TRBJ2-4; cdr3_aa: ASSFAQGEGGIQY
v_call: TRBV27; j_call: TRBJ2-2; cdr3_aa: ASSFRGPGELF
v_call: TRBV28; j_call: TRBJ1-2; cdr3_aa: ASSSDRVGYGYT
v_call: TRBV12-3/TRBV12-4; j_call: TRBJ1-2; cdr3_aa: ASRRTGDYGYT
v_call: TRBV5-1; j_call: TRBJ1-1; cdr3_aa: ASSPASTGRNTEAF
v_call: TRBV6-2/TRBV6-3; j_call: TRBJ1-1; cdr3_aa: ASSYGQNTEAF
v_call: TRBV3-1/TRBV3-2; j_call: TRBJ1-4; cdr3_aa: ASSQGGGAGEKLF
v_call: TRBV6-5; j_call: TRBJ1-6; cdr3_aa: ASSREGHNSPLH
v_call: TRBV27; j_call: TRBJ2-6; cdr3_aa: ASSLLVAAVSGANVLT
v_call: TRBV6-1; j_call: TRBJ1-2; cdr3_aa: ASSDDRLGSSYGYT
v_call: TRBV4-1; j_call: TRBJ1-3; cdr3_aa: ASSLDWAGNTIY
v_call: TRBV18; j_call: TRBJ2-5; cdr3_aa: ASSKRGSETQY
v_call: TRBV5-1; j_call: TRBJ2-7; cdr3_aa: ASSLGLAGYYEQY
v_call: TRBV18; j_call: TRBJ1-1; cdr3_aa: ASSPGRKVLNTEAF
v_call: TRBV11-3; j_call: TRBJ2-7; cdr3_aa: ASSLHSSYEQY
v_call: TRBV9; j_call: TRBJ1-4; cdr3_aa: ASSAGHSATNEKLF
v_call: TRBV6-1; j_call: TRBJ1-3; cdr3_aa: ASSEGQVVSGNTIY
v_call: TRBV2; j_call: TRBJ2-3; cdr3_aa: ASRPRAWGTGTDTQY
v_call: TRBV18; j_call: TRBJ1-1; cdr3_aa: ASSPGMNTEAF
v_call: TRBV7-3; j_call: TRBJ2-1; cdr3_aa: ASSLFPTSYNEQF
v_call: TRBV29-1; j_call: TRBJ2-3; cdr3_aa: SVENRGPDTQY
v_call: TRBV7-8; j_call: TRBJ2-5; cdr3_aa: ASSLGQRSETQY
v_call: TRBV2; j_call: TRBJ2-2; cdr3_aa: ASQGLALNTGELF
v_call: TRBV28; j_call: TRBJ2-6; cdr3_aa: ASSFSPGSGSAGANVLT
v_call: TRBV9; j_call: TRBJ2-5; cdr3_aa: ASSNTGTIETQY
v_call: TRBV3-1/TRBV3-2; j_call: TRBJ1-2; cdr3_aa: ASSLRGPAGNYGYT
v_call: TRBV20-1; j_call: TRBJ2-2; cdr3_aa: SASLGATGELF
v_call: TRBV6-5; j_call: TRBJ1-2; cdr3_aa: ASNRGGYGYT
v_call: TRBV3-1/TRBV3-2; j_call: TRBJ1-1; cdr3_aa: ASSPGTGALMNTEAF
v_call: TRBV5-4; j_call: TRBJ1-2; cdr3_aa: ASSGIPSREEDYT
v_call: TRBV19; j_call: TRBJ1-2; cdr3_aa: ASSLDGNYGYT
v_call: TRBV19; j_call: TRBJ2-1; cdr3_aa: ASKFEGPYNEQF
v_call: TRBV5-5; j_call: TRBJ1-5; cdr3_aa: ASSWGETVNQPQH
v_call: TRBV9; j_call: TRBJ1-3; cdr3_aa: ASSVAEGAGNTIY
v_call: TRBV7-8; j_call: TRBJ1-1; cdr3_aa: ANRLTGPQSRAF
v_call: TRBV18; j_call: TRBJ1-2; cdr3_aa: ASSPSKGDYGYT
v_call: TRBV4-1; j_call: TRBJ2-7; cdr3_aa: ASSRGGTAYEQY
v_call: TRBV6-2/TRBV6-3; j_call: TRBJ2-7; cdr3_aa: ASSYIGGAHEQY
v_call: TRBV3-1/TRBV3-2; j_call: TRBJ2-7; cdr3_aa: ASSQGATYEQY
v_call: TRBV2; j_call: TRBJ2-3; cdr3_aa: ASSEARGAGTDTQY
v_call: TRBV10-3; j_call: TRBJ2-3; cdr3_aa: AITLAGGPTDTQY